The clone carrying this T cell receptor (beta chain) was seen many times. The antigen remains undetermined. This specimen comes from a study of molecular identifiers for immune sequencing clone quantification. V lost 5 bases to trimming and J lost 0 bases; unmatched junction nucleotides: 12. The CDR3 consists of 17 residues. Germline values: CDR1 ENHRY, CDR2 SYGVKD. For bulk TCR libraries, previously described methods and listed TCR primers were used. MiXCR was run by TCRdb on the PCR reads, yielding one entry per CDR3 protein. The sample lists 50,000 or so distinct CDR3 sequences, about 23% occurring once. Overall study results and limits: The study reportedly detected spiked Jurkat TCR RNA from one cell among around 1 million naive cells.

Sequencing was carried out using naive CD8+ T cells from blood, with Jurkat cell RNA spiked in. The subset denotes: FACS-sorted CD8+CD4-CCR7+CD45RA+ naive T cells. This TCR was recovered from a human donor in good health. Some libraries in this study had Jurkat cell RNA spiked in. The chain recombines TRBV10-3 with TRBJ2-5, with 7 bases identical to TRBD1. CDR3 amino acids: CAISNLPGTVDQETQYF. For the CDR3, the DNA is TGTGCCATCAGTAATCTGCCCGGGACAGTTGACCAAGAGACCCAGTACTTC.